These 24 T cell receptor beta chains originate from one sample sequenced in a study of molecular identifiers for immune sequencing clone quantification. TCRdb re-derived calls from the PCR reads in MiXCR, one entry per CDR3 protein. The table has 400,000 to 600,000 distinct CDR3 sequences, around 21% seen once. Input material: naive CD8+ T cells from blood, with Jurkat cell RNA spiked in. Subset described: FACS-sorted CD8+CD4-CCR7+CD45RA+ naive T cells. All receptors come from a human donor in good health. Some libraries in this study had Jurkat cell RNA spiked in.

Worth noting for this clonotype: The junction and the germline gene differ at one end; a read error may be behind it. The chain has TRBV4-3 and TRBJ1-1; D is ambiguous. Germline CDR1 and CDR2: LGHNA and YSLEER. CDR3 length equals 14 residues. The CDR3 DNA sequence: TGCGCCTGCAGCCAAGCTCAGGCCGACACTGAAGCTTTCTTT. Protein product: CACSQAQADTEAFF.

This clonotype was counted many times. The chain uses TRBV7-9 and TRBJ1-2, with D hard to call. There are 14 residues in the CDR3. The V end lost 1 base, the J end lost 0 bases, and 6 bases lay between the germline ends. Germline CDR1 is SEHNR and CDR2 is FQNEAQ (reference sequence). This chain's CDR3 is CASSLGRTNYGYTF. For the CDR3, the DNA is TGTGCCAGCAGCTTAGGTAGAACTAACTATGGCTACACCTTC.

Remarks on this clonotype: At one boundary the junction diverges from the germline segment, which might be a read error. The V and J genes are TRBV5-3 and TRBJ2-7; D is perhaps TRBD1 (5 bases). TRBV5-3 is designated an ORF whose function remains uncertain. The CDR3 is made up of 14 amino acids. CDR3 amino acids: CASSLSGKASEQYF. CDR3 nucleotides: TGTGCCAGCAGCTTGTCAGGGAAGGCTTCCGAACAGTACTTC.

The genes are TRBV7-9 and TRBJ1-4, with 8 bases identical to TRBD1. Losses at the gene ends were 4 bases for V and 8 bases for J; bases not matched to a gene: 12. The CDR3 runs 16 residues. Germline CDR1 reads SEHNR; CDR2 reads FQNEAQ (reference sequence). The CDR3 here is CASSSMRQGRYEKLFF. The CDR3 DNA is TGTGCCAGCAGCTCCATGCGACAGGGGCGTTACGAAAAACTGTTTTTT.

This chain joins TRBV4-3 and TRBJ1-4; 8 bases fit TRBD1. This CDR3 is 16 amino acids long. V was pared by 1 base and J by 6 bases, with 7 bases of the junction left unmatched. Germline V gives CDR1 LGHNA, CDR2 YSLEER. The CDR3 DNA is TGCGCCAGCAGCCAAGGACAGGGGTGGACAGATGAAAAACTGTTTTTT. Protein: CASSQGQGWTDEKLFF.

A remark on this clonotype: A much larger clone differs from this one at a single base, so this may be a read error. CDR3 nucleotides: TGTGCCAGCAGCCCAGACGGCGTTTGGGAGCTGTTTTTT. Translation gives CASSPDGVWELFF. The chain carries TRBV7-6 and TRBJ2-2; unclear D gene. The germline CDR1 and CDR2 sequences are SGHVS and FNYEAQ. This CDR3 has 13 residues. Trimming stripped 5 bases from V and 9 bases from J, with 13 bases between.

The table lists this clonotype with a few counts. A read error is likely, as this CDR3 ends without the conserved phenylalanine or tryptophan. The V call is TRBV9, the J call TRBJ2-3, with D unresolved. The V end lost 0 bases, the J end lost 8 bases, and 7 bases lay between the germline ends. The CDR3 is made up of 12 amino acids. Germline-derived CDR1 and CDR2 are SGDLS and YYNGEE. CDR3 residues: CASSVDDVTQYS. The CDR3 DNA is TGTGCCAGCAGCGTAGATGACGTTACGCAGTATTCT.

Of note for this clonotype: Just one base apart from a much larger clone, this may be a read error. This chain uses TRBV5-6 with TRBJ2-7, with D hard to call. The V end lost 4 bases, the J end lost 5 bases, and 10 bases lay between the germline ends. CDR3 length equals 12 residues. Germline V lookup: CDR1 SGHDT, CDR2 YYEEEE. In DNA, the CDR3 is TGTGCCAGCAGCCAAGGTGCCCACGAGCAGTACTTC. It translates to CASSQGAHEQYF. Using reference TRBV5-6 and TRBJ2-7 for the parts outside the CDR3, the full variable domain is DAGVTQSPTHLIKTRGQQVTLRCSPKSGHDTVSWYQQALGQGPQFIFQYYEEEERQRGNFPDRFSGHQFPNYSSELNVNALLLGDSALYLCASSQGAHEQYFGPGTRLTVT.

This clonotype was counted between two and nine times. V and J are TRBV12-3 or TRBV12-4 and TRBJ2-6; D not resolved. The V end was cut by 3 bases, the J end by 0 bases, with 6 bases between. The CDR3 runs to 15 residues. CDR3 sequence: CASSFWVSGANVLTF. The CDR3, as DNA: TGTGCCAGCAGTTTCTGGGTCTCTGGGGCCAACGTCCTGACTTTC.

The chain employs TRBV6-5 and TRBJ1-1, with TRBD1 identical over 10 bases. Germline V lookup: CDR1 MNHEY, CDR2 SVGAGI. The CDR3 loop spans 13 amino acids. V was clipped by 2 bases and J by 11 bases; unmatched bases: 5. The CDR3 sequence: CASSYPTGGEAFF. The CDR3 DNA is TGTGCCAGCAGTTACCCGACAGGGGGCGAGGCTTTCTTT.

CDR3 DNA sequence: TGTGCCAGCAGCTTTTCGACGGGGGGCTACAATGAGCAGTTCTTC. Its protein product is CASSFSTGGYNEQFF. The V gene is TRBV7-9, the J gene TRBJ2-1; 7 bases are a match to TRBD2. This CDR3 spans 15 amino acids. V was pared by 3 bases and J by 3 bases, with 5 bases of the junction left unmatched. Germline assignment: CDR1 SEHNR and CDR2 FQNEAQ (reference sequence).

The genes are TRBV7-9 and TRBJ2-5, with 10 positions matching TRBD1. Germline V lookup: CDR1 SEHNR, CDR2 FQNEAQ (reference sequence). V shed 6 bases, J shed 5 bases, and the junction held 6 bases outside the gene matches. The CDR3 is 14 residues long. DNA of the CDR3: TGTGCCAGCAGATCTGACAGGGGGCTTGAGACCCAGTACTTC. It translates to CASRSDRGLETQYF.

In its sample, this clonotype was seen a few times. V gene TRBV7-6 combines with J gene TRBJ2-6; possibly TRBD1 for D (5 bases). The CDR3 length is 17 residues. The germline gives CDR1 SGHVS, CDR2 FNYEAQ. V was shortened by 2 bases and J by 0 bases, with 11 bases between the two germline ends. The CDR3 DNA is TGTGCCAGCAGCTTACCATGGGGCGACTCTGGGGCCAACGTCCTGACTTTC. It yields the protein CASSLPWGDSGANVLTF. Full variable domain (outside the CDR3, taken from reference TRBV7-6 and TRBJ2-6): GAGVSQSPRYKVTKRGQDVALRCDPISGHVSLYWYRQALGQGPEFLTYFNYEAQQDKSGLPNDRFSAERPEGSISTLTIQRTEQRDSAMYRCASSLPWGDSGANVLTFGAGSRLTVL.

This clonotype came up a few times. The gene calls are TRBV15 and TRBJ2-1, with D perhaps matching TRBD2 (6 bases). The V gene's germline CDR1 is LNHNV and CDR2 YYDKDF (reference sequence). CDR3 length: 14 amino acids. The ends were cut back, 7 bases at V and 7 bases at J, with 17 bases in the middle. CDR3 coding DNA: TGTGCCACCACCTCTCGGCGGGGATGGAATGAGCAGTTCTTC. Amino acids: CATTSRRGWNEQFF.

At least ten counts were recorded for this clonotype. V usage is TRBV29-1 and J usage is TRBJ2-1; 7 bases match TRBD2. The CDR3 is 15 amino acids. V was pared by 2 bases and J by 8 bases, with 12 bases of the junction left unmatched. The germline gives CDR1 SQVTM, CDR2 ANQGSEA. The CDR3 DNA sequence: TGCAGCGTTGAAAGTACTGCGGGAGTGGTCGATGAGCAGTTCTTC. Its translation is CSVESTAGVVDEQFF.

This clonotype was counted many times. This sequence joins TRBV27 and TRBJ1-1, with a tentative D call TRBD1 (6 bases). Germline V gives CDR1 MNHEY, CDR2 SMNVEV (reference sequence). The V end lost 3 bases, the J end lost 3 bases, and 11 bases lay between the germline ends. The CDR3 sequence is 14 residues long. The CDR3, as DNA: TGTGCCAGCAGTTTGTCACAGGGTTACACTGAAGCTTTCTTT. As protein: CASSLSQGYTEAFF.

On this clonotype: The junction does not match germline at one end; this may be a read error. The rearrangement uses TRBV9 and TRBJ2-5; a weak D match, TRBD1 (6 bases). Per germline, CDR1 SGDLS and CDR2 YYNGEE. The CDR3 totals 15 residues. The CDR3 DNA is TGTACCAGCAGCTTTGGCAGGGGTATACAAGAGACCCAGTACTTC. Its translation is CTSSFGRGIQETQYF.

This clonotype was found a few times. The chain uses TRBV2 and TRBJ2-7; TRBD2 matches 15 bases. The CDR3 consists of 16 residues. J lost 3 bases, V lost 8 bases, and 8 bases had no gene match. CDR1 and CDR2 (germline): SNHLY, FYNNEI. In DNA form, the CDR3 reads TGTGCCAGCGGACCGGGACTAGCGGGGGGCCACTACGAGCAGTACTTC. This gives the protein CASGPGLAGGHYEQYF.

V gene TRBV6-6 combines with J gene TRBJ2-7; 10 bases are a match to TRBD2. CDR3 size: 15 residues. Losses at the gene ends were 4 bases for V and 5 bases for J; bases not matched to a gene: 8. Germline values: CDR1 MNHNY, CDR2 SVGAGI (reference sequence). The CDR3 loop reads CASSFSSGRSHEQYF. For the CDR3, the DNA is TGTGCCAGCAGTTTCTCTAGCGGGAGATCCCACGAGCAGTACTTC.

This clonotype was seen at least ten times. The chain is built from TRBV4-3 and TRBJ2-7; D is uncertain. V gave up 0 bases and J gave up 3 bases, with 6 bases separating them. The CDR3 covers 13 residues. Germline V gives CDR1 LGHNA, CDR2 YSLEER. This CDR3 reads CASSQDLVYEQYF. The CDR3 bases are TGCGCCAGCAGCCAAGATCTTGTCTACGAGCAGTACTTC.

This clonotype was found many times. The V and J genes are TRBV5-6 and TRBJ1-1; 9 bases are shared with TRBD1. The trim removed 3 bases at V and 6 bases at J, leaving 3 bases unmatched. CDR1 SGHDT and CDR2 YYEEEE come from the germline V gene. CDR3 size: 13 residues. CDR3 DNA sequence: TGTGCCAGCAGCTCCGGGACAGGGTCTGAAGCTTTCTTT. Encoded protein: CASSSGTGSEAFF. The whole variable domain, remainder taken from reference TRBV5-6 and TRBJ1-1, is DAGVTQSPTHLIKTRGQQVTLRCSPKSGHDTVSWYQQALGQGPQFIFQYYEEEERQRGNFPDRFSGHQFPNYSSELNVNALLLGDSALYLCASSSGTGSEAFFGQGTRLTVV.

This clonotype was counted a single time. Sequence at one end of the junction differs from germline and may be a read error. V usage is TRBV7-9 and J usage is TRBJ1-2; D not certain. This CDR3 is built from 15 residues. Germline V gives CDR1 SEHNR, CDR2 FQNEAQ (reference sequence). Written as DNA, the CDR3 is TGTGCCAGCAGCTTAGCGAGCATTTTCGACTATGGCTGCACCTTC. Translation: CASSLASIFDYGCTF.

Worth noting for this clonotype: Being one base from a much bigger clone, this may be a read error. This chain joins TRBV28 and TRBJ2-5; a possible D gene is TRBD2 (5 bases). Germline values: CDR1 MDHEN, CDR2 SYDVKM. This CDR3 region has 12 residues. The CDR3 sequence is CVTNFGGETQYF. DNA of the CDR3: TGTGTCACCAATTTCGGCGGGGAGACCCAGTACTTC.

This clonotype was counted at least ten times. V usage is TRBV6-5 and J usage is TRBJ2-1, with TRBD1 matching over 12 bases. Germline CDR1 and CDR2: MNHEY and SVGAGI. The CDR3 is made up of 14 amino acids. V trimming: 7 bases; J trimming: 9 bases; junction bases outside the gene matches: 7. The CDR3 sequence: CASNLGQGAAEQFF. Written as DNA, the CDR3 is TGTGCCAGCAACCTGGGACAGGGGGCGGCTGAGCAGTTCTTC.